The 31 T cell receptor beta chains below come from one sample, sequenced in a study of T cells expressing NK-cell markers. TCRdb re-called the 5' RACE reads and shows each CDR3 protein once, DNA omitted. This table holds hundreds of thousands of distinct CDR3 sequences. Sequenced material: blood T cells: a sorted CD56 or NKG2C T cell subset, CD4+ or CD8+ T cells, or bulk PBMC T cells (not recorded which). The receptors originated from a man between 18 and 35 years old in good health.

The chain employs TRBV2 and TRBJ2-7. Germline V gene sequence: CDR1 SNHLY, CDR2 FYNNEI. This CDR3 comprises 14 residues. CDR3 amino acids: CASSDRWPTYEQYF.

V usage is TRBV6-5 and J usage is TRBJ2-2; TCRdb indicates TRBD2, and absent DNA this call remains unverified. Germline-derived CDR1 and CDR2 are MNHEY and SVGAGI. There are 16 residues in the CDR3. This CDR3 is CASSYLAGGHTGELFF.

The chain joins TRBV20-1 to TRBJ2-7; TCRdb picks TRBD2, but there is no DNA to check that call. Germline CDR1 and CDR2: DFQATT and SNEGSKA (reference sequence). The CDR3 totals 14 residues. The CDR3 protein is CSARGRSFSYEQYF.

CDR3 in amino acids: CASSPDREVLEKLFF. The chain carries TRBV7-2 and TRBJ1-4; TCRdb calls TRBD1, which cannot be checked without DNA. This CDR3 comprises 15 residues. Germline CDR1 SGHTA, CDR2 FQGNSA. The full variable domain, completed using reference TRBV7-2 and TRBJ1-4, is GAGVSQSPSNKVTEKGKDVELRCDPISGHTALYWYRQSLGQGLEFLIYFQGNSAPDKSGLPSDRFSAERTGGSVSTLTIQRTQQEDSAVYLCASSPDREVLEKLFFGSGTQLSVL.

The chain's CDR3 is CATLWGGRGYTF. This chain joins TRBV12-3 or TRBV12-4 and TRBJ1-2; TCRdb indicates TRBD1, and absent DNA this call remains unverified. The CDR3 has 12 amino acids.

The chain links TRBV5-1 to TRBJ2-2; TCRdb lists TRBD2, though no DNA is available to test this call. Germline loops: CDR1 SGHRS, CDR2 YFSETQ. CDR3 length: 15 residues. The CDR3 reads CASSSRTRGFGELFF.

The V gene is TRBV5-1, the J gene TRBJ2-3; TCRdb selects TRBD2, and the lack of DNA leaves this call unchecked. This CDR3 comprises 15 residues. Germline assignment: CDR1 SGHRS and CDR2 YFSETQ. This chain's CDR3 is CASTPGLAGSDTQYF. Using reference TRBV5-1 and TRBJ2-3 for the parts outside the CDR3, the full variable domain is KAGVTQTPRYLIKTRGQQVTLSCSPISGHRSVSWYQQTPGQGLQFLFEYFSETQRNKGNFPGRFSGRQFSNSRSEMNVSTLELGDSALYLCASTPGLAGSDTQYFGPGTRLTVL.

The chain carries TRBV30 and TRBJ1-1. CDR3 size: 11 residues. Per germline, CDR1 GTSNPN and CDR2 SVGIG (reference sequence). The CDR3 spells CAWSPGVEAFF.

The chain links TRBV4-3 to TRBJ1-5; the D call from TCRdb, TRBD1, cannot be confirmed without DNA. This CDR3 spans 15 amino acids. CDR1 and CDR2 (germline): LGHNA, YSLEER. CDR3 sequence reads: CASSQEVRGNQPQHF.

The chain recombines TRBV24-1 with TRBJ2-1; as DNA is missing, the TRBD1 call by TCRdb cannot be tested. The CDR3 extends over 20 amino acids. Germline assignment: CDR1 KGHDR and CDR2 SFDVKD. The CDR3 here is CATSDPPGTGGPRANNEQFF.

The rearrangement joins TRBV5-1 to TRBJ2-4; the TRBD1 assignment by TCRdb is unverifiable without DNA. This CDR3 is 17 amino acids long. Germline V gene lookup returns CDR1 SGHRS and CDR2 YFSETQ. This chain's CDR3 is CASSSQDSLRPQNIQYF.

The rearrangement links TRBV20-1 to TRBJ2-1. Germline lookup yields CDR1 DFQATT and CDR2 SNEGSKA (reference sequence). The CDR3 contains 16 residues. CDR3 protein: CSAVSHGGSSYNEQFF.

V gene TRBV5-1 combines with J gene TRBJ2-1; lacking DNA, the TRBD2 call made by TCRdb goes unchecked. This CDR3 comprises 14 residues. In germline, CDR1 is SGHRS, CDR2 YFSETQ. The CDR3 sequence is CASSGTRIDREQFF.

This chain joins TRBV7-8 and TRBJ2-1. The V gene's germline CDR1 is SGHVS and CDR2 FQNEAQ. This CDR3 has 14 amino acids. The CDR3 is CASSLALRFDEQFF.

The genes are TRBV12-5 and TRBJ2-1. This CDR3 has 15 amino acids. The germline V gene encodes CDR1 LGHNT and CDR2 FRNRAP. The CDR3 loop reads CASGLTGESPNEQFF.

V and J are TRBV7-9 and TRBJ2-7; checking the TCRdb D call of TRBD2 is not possible without DNA. Germline loops: CDR1 SEHNR, CDR2 FQNEAQ (reference sequence). CDR3 length: 14 amino acids. CDR3 in amino acids: CASSLMLAGDEQYF. Using reference TRBV7-9 and TRBJ2-7 for the parts outside the CDR3, the full variable domain is DTGVSQNPRHKITKRGQNVTFRCDPISEHNRLYWYRQTLGQGPEFLTYFQNEAQLEKSRLLSDRFSAERPKGSFSTLEIQRTEQGDSAMYLCASSLMLAGDEQYFGPGTRLTVT.

The chain uses TRBV27 and TRBJ1-1; the D call from TCRdb, TRBD1, cannot be confirmed without DNA. The CDR3 runs to 14 residues. Germline lookup yields CDR1 MNHEY and CDR2 SMNVEV (reference sequence). CDR3 loop: CASSLWTGVGEAFF.

The gene calls are TRBV10-3 and TRBJ2-3; TCRdb outputs TRBD1, but without DNA this stays unchecked. Germline V gene lookup returns CDR1 ENHRY and CDR2 SYGVKD. The CDR3 is 15 residues long. The CDR3 spells CAISDIGTSTDTQYF.

The gene calls are TRBV10-3 and TRBJ2-5. The CDR3 spans 17 residues. The germline gives CDR1 ENHRY, CDR2 SYGVKD. The CDR3 reads CAISESTSEQYQETQYF.

The chain joins TRBV9 to TRBJ1-5; with no DNA, the TCRdb D assignment of TRBD1 cannot be verified. The V gene's germline CDR1 is SGDLS and CDR2 YYNGEE. This CDR3 spans 13 amino acids. CDR3 region: CASSDETDQPQHF.

The rearrangement uses TRBV20-1 and TRBJ2-4; checking the TCRdb D call of TRBD1 is not possible without DNA. Germline-derived CDR1 and CDR2 are DFQATT and SNEGSKA (reference sequence). The CDR3 loop spans 14 amino acids. This CDR3 is CSANDRGVKNIQYF.

The chain uses TRBV15 and TRBJ2-7; TCRdb's assignment of TRBD2 cannot be checked, as there is no DNA. This CDR3 is built from 16 residues. CDR1 LNHNV and CDR2 YYDKDF come from the germline V gene (reference sequence). The CDR3 spells CATSRGWREGLYEQYF.

The gene calls are TRBV4-3 and TRBJ2-1. The CDR3 is 16 amino acids. Germline V lookup: CDR1 LGHNA, CDR2 YSLEER. The CDR3: CASSQEFKDEVNEQFF.

The CDR3 here is CASSGQVGATNEKLFF. The V gene is TRBV5-5, the J gene TRBJ1-4. CDR3 length: 16 amino acids. CDR1 SGHKS and CDR2 YYEKEE come from the germline V gene (reference sequence).

This rearrangement joins TRBV12-3 or TRBV12-4 to TRBJ2-3; TCRdb's assignment of TRBD2 cannot be checked, as there is no DNA. This CDR3 contains 13 residues. The chain's CDR3 is CASRAGGTDTQYF.

The chain links TRBV29-1 to TRBJ1-2; TCRdb's D call, TRBD1, is unchecked because there is no DNA. The germline CDR1 and CDR2 sequences are SQVTM and ANQGSEA. The CDR3 has 14 residues. The CDR3 protein is CSVGNPQGRDGYTF.

The V and J genes are TRBV6-5 and TRBJ1-1. The CDR3 totals 12 residues. Germline CDR1 and CDR2: MNHEY and SVGAGI. The CDR3 loop reads CASWIIRAEAFF.

The rearrangement links TRBV9 to TRBJ2-3. The CDR3 is 14 residues long. Germline CDR1 is SGDLS and CDR2 is YYNGEE. The chain's CDR3 is CASSVDQFTDTQYF.

CDR3 protein: CASSEYLNTDTQYF. The V call is TRBV25-1, the J call TRBJ2-3. The CDR3 has 14 residues. The germline CDR1 and CDR2 sequences are MGHDK and SYGVNS.

The rearrangement links TRBV20-1 to TRBJ1-2; TCRdb's D gene call, TRBD1, goes unchecked for lack of DNA. This CDR3 region has 15 residues. Looked up from germline, CDR1 is DFQATT and CDR2 is SNEGSKA (reference sequence). The CDR3 loop reads CSALDRGRGGQGYTF.

This sequence joins TRBV4-3 and TRBJ2-7; TCRdb returns TRBD2, unconfirmable since there is no DNA. The CDR3 runs 19 residues. Per the germline V gene, CDR1 is LGHNA and CDR2 is YSLEER. The CDR3 sequence: CASSQDWPSGVATGYEQYF.